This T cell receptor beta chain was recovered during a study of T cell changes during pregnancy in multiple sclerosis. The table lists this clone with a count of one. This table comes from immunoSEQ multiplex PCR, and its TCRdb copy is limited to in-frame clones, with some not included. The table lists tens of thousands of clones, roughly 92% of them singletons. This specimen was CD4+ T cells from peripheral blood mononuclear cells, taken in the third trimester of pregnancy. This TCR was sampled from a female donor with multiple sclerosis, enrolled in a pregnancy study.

This CDR3 reads CASRRLAGVGEQYF. CDR3 DNA: TGTGCCAGCAGACGACTAGCGGGAGTAGGTGAGCAGTACTTC. The V gene is TRBV6-1, the J gene TRBJ2-7; 12 bases agree with TRBD2. The CDR3 extends over 14 amino acids. V shed 6 bases, J shed 7 bases, and the junction held 7 bases outside the gene matches. Looked up from germline, CDR1 is MNHNS and CDR2 is SASEGT.